This TCR beta chain was identified during a study of blood T cell repertoires in COVID-19. CDR1 SGHRS and CDR2 YFSETQ come from the germline V gene. V lost 4 bases, J lost 6 bases, and 8 bases stayed unmatched. The length of the CDR3 is 16 residues. Using immunoSEQ multiplex PCR, the repertoire was profiled, and TCRdb retains in-frame clones only, with some absent. The sample consists of approximately 220,000 clones, 75% to 85% of them appearing once. The chain uses TRBV5-1 and TRBJ2-2; 11 positions match TRBD2. The sequence came from a woman in her forties with acute COVID-19. The sample was PBMCs or T cells enriched from blood (not recorded which). CDR3: CASSPPGLAVAGELFF. The CDR3 region has the DNA TGCGCCAGCAGCCCTCCGGGACTAGCGGTGGCCGGGGAGCTGTTTTTT.